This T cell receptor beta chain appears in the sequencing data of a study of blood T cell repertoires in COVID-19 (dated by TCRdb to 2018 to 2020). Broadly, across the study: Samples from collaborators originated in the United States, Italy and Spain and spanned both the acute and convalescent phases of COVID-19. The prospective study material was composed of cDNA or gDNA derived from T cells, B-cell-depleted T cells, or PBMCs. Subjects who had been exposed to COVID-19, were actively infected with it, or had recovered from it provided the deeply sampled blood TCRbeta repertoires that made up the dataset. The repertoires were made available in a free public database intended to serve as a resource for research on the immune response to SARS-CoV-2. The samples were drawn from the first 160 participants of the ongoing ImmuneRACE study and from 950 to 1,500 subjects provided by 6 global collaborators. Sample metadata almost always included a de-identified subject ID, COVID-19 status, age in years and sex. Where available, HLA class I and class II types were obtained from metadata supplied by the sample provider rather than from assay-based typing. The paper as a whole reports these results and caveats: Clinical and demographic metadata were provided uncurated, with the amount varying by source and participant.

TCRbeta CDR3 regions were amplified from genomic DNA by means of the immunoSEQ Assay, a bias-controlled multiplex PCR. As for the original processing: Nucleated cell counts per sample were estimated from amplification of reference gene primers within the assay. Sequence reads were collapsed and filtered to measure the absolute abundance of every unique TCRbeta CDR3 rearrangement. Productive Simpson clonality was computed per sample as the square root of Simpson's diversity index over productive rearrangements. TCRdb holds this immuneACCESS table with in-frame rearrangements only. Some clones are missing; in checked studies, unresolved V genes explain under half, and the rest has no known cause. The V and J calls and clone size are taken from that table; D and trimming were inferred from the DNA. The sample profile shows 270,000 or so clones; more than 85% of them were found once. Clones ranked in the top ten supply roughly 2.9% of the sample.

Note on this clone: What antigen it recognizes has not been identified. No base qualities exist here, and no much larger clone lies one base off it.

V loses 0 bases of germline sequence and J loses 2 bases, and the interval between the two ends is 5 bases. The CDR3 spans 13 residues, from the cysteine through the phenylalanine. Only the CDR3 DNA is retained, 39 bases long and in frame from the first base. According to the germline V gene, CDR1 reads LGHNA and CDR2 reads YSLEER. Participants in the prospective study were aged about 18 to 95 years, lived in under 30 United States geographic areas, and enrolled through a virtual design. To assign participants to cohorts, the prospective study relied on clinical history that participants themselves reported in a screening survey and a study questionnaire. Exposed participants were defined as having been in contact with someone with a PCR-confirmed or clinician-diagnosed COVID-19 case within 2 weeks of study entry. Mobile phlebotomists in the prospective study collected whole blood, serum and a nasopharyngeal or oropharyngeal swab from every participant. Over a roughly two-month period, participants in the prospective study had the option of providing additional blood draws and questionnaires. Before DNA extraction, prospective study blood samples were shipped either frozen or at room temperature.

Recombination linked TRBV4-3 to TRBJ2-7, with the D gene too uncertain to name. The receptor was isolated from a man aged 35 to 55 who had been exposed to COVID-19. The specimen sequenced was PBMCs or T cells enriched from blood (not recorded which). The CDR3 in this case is CASSQDVTYEQYF. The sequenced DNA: TGCGCCAGCAGCCAAGATGTAACCTACGAGCAGTACTTC.